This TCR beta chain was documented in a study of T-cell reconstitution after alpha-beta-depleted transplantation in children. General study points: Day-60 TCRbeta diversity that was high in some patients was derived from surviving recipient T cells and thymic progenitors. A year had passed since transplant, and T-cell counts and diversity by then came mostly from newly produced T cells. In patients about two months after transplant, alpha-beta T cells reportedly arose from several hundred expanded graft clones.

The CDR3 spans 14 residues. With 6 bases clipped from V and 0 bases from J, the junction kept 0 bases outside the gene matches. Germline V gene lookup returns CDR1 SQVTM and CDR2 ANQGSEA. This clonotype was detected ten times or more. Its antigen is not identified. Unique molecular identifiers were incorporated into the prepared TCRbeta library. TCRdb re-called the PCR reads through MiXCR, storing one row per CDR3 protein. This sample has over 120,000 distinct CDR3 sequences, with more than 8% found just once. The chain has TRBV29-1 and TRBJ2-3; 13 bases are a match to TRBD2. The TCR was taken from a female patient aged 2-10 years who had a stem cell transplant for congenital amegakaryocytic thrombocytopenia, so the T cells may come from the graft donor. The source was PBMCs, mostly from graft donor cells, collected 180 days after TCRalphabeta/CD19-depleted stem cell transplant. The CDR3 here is CSVGLAGSTDTQYF. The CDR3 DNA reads TGCAGCGTGGGACTAGCGGGAAGCACAGATACGCAGTATTTT.